This T cell receptor (beta chain) is from a study of cytomegalovirus exposure and HLA in healthy donors. General study points: The investigators catalogued 164 TCR beta chains as cytomegalovirus-associated.

CDR1 SGHVS and CDR2 FQNEAQ come from the germline V gene. The CDR3 runs 17 residues. Trimming left V 4 bases short and J 0 bases short, with 16 bases between. Turning to this clone: The antigen is not known.

Libraries were prepared by immunoSEQ multiplex PCR; TCRdb keeps only in-frame clonotypes and omits some of them. The profile shows approximately 120,000 clones, around 95% of them singletons. The sequence was obtained from a man aged 18 to 35 in good health and CMV-seronegative. The rearrangement links TRBV7-8 to TRBJ1-5; D call uncertain. Sequenced: PBMCs. CDR3 DNA sequence: TGTGCCAGCAGCTATAGACCGGGAGTCTATAGCAATCAGCCCCAGCATTTT. This gives the protein CASSYRPGVYSNQPQHF. Supplemented by reference TRBV7-8 and TRBJ1-5, the full variable domain reads GAGVSQSPRYKVAKRGQDVALRCDPISGHVSLFWYQQALGQGPEFLTYFQNEAQLDKSGLPSDRFFAERPEGSVSTLKIQRTQQEDSAVYLCASSYRPGVYSNQPQHFGDGTRLSIL.